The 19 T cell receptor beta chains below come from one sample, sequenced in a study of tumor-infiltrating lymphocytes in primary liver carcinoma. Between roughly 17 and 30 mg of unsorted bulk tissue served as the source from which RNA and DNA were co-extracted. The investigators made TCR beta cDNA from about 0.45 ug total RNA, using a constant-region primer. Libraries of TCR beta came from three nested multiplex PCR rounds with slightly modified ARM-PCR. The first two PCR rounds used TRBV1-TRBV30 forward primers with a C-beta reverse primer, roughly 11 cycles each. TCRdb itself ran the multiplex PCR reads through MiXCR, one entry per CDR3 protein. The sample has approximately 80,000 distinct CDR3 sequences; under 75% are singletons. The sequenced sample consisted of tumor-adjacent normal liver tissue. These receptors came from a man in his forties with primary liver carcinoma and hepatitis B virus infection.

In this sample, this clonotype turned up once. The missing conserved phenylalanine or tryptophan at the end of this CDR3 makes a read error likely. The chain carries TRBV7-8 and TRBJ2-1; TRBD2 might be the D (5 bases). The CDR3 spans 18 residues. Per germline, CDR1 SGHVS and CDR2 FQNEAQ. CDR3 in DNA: TGTGCCAGCAGCCCGCTTGGAGGCTCAGCGGTTTCCTACAATGCGCAGTTCTCC. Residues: CASSPLGGSAVSYNAQFS.

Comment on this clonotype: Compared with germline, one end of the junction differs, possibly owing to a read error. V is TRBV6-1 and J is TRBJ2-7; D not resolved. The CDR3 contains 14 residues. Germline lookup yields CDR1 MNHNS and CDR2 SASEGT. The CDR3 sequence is CVSSEGPGSYEQYF. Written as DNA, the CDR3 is TGTGTCAGCAGTGAAGGTCCGGGTTCCTACGAGCAGTACTTC.

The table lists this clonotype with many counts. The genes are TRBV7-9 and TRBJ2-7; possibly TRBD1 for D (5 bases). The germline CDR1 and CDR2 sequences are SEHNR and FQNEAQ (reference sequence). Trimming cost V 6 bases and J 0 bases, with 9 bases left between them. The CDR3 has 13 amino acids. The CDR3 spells CASSTDSSYEQYF. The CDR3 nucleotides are TGTGCCAGCAGTACCGACAGCTCCTACGAGCAGTACTTC.

DNA of the CDR3: TGTGCCAGCAGCCAGGAGGGGAGTACAGATACGCAGTATTTT. Translation: CASSQEGSTDTQYF. V and J are TRBV14 and TRBJ2-3; possible D gene TRBD2, 6 bases. The CDR3 has 14 amino acids. Looked up from germline, CDR1 is SGHDN and CDR2 is FVKESK. V was clipped by 3 bases and J by 3 bases, with 10 bases between them.

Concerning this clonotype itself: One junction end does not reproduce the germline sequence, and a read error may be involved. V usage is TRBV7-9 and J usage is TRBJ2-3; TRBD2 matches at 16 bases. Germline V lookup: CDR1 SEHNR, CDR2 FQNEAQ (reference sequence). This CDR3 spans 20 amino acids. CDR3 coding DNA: TGTCCCAGCAGTTGGCCCCCGGGACTAGCGGGAGGGCCGGCTTCAGGTACGCAGTATTTT. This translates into CPSSWPPGLAGGPASGTQYF. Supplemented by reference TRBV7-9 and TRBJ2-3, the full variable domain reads DTGVSQNPRHKITKRGQNVTFRCDPISEHNRLYWYRQTLGQGPEFLTYFQNEAQLEKSRLLSDRFSAERPKGSFSTLEIQRTEQGDSAMYLCPSSWPPGLAGGPASGTQYFGPGTRLTVL.

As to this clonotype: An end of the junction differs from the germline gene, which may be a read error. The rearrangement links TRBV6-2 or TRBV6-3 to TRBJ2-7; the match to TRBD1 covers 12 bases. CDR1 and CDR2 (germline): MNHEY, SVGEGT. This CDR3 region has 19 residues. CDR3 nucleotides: TGTGCCTGCAGTTGGCGATCGGGGACAGGGGGCTTCAAGAACCCGGAGCAGTACTTC. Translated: CACSWRSGTGGFKNPEQYF.

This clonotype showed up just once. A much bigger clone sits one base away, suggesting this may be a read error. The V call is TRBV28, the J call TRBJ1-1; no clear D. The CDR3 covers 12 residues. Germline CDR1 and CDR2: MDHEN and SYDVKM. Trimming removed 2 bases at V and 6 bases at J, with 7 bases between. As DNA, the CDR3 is TGTGCCAGCAGTTTAGAGTACGCTGAAGCTTTCTTT. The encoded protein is CASSLEYAEAFF.

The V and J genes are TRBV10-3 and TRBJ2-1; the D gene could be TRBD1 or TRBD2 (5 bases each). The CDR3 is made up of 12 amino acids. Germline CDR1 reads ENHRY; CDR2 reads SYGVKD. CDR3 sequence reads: CATEGDHNEQFF. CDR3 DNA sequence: TGTGCTACCGAAGGGGACCACAATGAGCAGTTCTTC.

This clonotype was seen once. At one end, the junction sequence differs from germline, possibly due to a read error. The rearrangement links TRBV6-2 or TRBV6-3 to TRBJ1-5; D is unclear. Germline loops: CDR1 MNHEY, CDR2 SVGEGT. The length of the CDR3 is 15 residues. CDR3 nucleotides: TGTACCAGCAGTTTGGACGGTTATAGCAATCAGTTCCGGCACTTT. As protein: CTSSLDGYSNQFRHF.

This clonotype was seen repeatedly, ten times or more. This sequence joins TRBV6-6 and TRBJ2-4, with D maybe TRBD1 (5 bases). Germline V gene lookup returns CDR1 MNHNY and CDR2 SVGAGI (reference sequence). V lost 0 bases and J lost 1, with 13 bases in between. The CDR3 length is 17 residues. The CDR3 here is CASSYSTSGIAKNIQYF. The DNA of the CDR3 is TGTGCCAGCAGTTACTCGACGTCAGGGATCGCCAAAAACATTCAGTACTTC.

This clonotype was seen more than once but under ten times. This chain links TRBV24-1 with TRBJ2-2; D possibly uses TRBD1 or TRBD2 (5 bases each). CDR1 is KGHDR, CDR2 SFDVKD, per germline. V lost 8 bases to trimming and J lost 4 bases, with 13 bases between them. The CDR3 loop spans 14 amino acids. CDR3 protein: CATTSGLLTGELFF. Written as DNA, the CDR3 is TGTGCCACCACTTCGGGGCTCCTCACCGGGGAGCTGTTTTTT.

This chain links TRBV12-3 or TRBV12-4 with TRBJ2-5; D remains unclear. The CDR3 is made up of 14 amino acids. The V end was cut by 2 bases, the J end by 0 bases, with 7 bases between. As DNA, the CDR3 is TGTGCCAGCAGTTTAACTACAGACCAAGAGACCCAGTACTTC. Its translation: CASSLTTDQETQYF.

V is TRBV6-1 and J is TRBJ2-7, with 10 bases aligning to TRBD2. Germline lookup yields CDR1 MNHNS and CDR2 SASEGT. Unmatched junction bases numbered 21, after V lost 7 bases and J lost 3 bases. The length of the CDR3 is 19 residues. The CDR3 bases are TGTGCCAGCATAGCCCTTTCTGGAATAGCGGGAGGATTCTTCTACGAGCAGTACTTC. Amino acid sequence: CASIALSGIAGGFFYEQYF.

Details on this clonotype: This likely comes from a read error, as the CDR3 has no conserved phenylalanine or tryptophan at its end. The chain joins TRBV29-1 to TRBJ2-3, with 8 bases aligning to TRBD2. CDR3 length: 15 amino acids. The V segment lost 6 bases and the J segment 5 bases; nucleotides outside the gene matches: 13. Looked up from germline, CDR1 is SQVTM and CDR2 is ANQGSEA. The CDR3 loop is CSVRTSWSWKDTQYI. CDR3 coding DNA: TGCAGCGTACGGACTAGCTGGAGTTGGAAAGATACGCAGTATATA.

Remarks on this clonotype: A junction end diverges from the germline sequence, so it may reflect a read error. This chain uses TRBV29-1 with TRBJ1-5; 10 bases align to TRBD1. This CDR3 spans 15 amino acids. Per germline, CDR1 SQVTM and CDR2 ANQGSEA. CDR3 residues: CSVVVTGGPNQSQHF. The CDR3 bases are TGCAGCGTTGTTGTGACAGGGGGCCCCAATCAGTCCCAGCATTTT.

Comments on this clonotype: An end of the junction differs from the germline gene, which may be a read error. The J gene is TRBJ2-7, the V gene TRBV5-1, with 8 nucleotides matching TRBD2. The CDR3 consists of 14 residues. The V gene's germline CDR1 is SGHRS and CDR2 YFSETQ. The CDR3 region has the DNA TGCGCCAGCAGCTTGGACGGGAGGGACTACGAACAGTACTTC. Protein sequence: CASSLDGRDYEQYF.

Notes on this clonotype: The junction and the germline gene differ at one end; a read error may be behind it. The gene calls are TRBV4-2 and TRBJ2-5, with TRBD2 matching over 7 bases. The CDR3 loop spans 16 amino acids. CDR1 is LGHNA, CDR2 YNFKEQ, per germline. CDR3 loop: CASSQDLVGGKETRYF. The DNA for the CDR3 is TGTGCCAGCAGCCAAGATTTGGTGGGAGGGAAAGAGACCCGGTATTTC.

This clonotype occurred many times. This CDR3 reads CASSKTPGGTNEKLFF. CDR3 coding DNA: TGTGCCAGCAGCAAGACTCCAGGAGGAACAAATGAAAAACTGTTTTTT. The chain recombines TRBV11-2 with TRBJ1-4; no reliable D call. Trimming left V 5 bases short and J 5 bases short, with 18 bases between. The CDR3 is 16 residues long. CDR1 is SGHAT and CDR2 is FQNNGV in the germline V gene.

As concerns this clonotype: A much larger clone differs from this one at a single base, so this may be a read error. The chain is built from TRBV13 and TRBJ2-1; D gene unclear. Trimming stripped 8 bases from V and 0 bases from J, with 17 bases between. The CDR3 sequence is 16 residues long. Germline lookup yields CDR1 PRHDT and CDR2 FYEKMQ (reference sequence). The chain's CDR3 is CASGTLSKSSYNEQFF. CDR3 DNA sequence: TGTGCCAGCGGTACCCTAAGCAAGAGCTCCTACAATGAGCAGTTCTTC.